This record concerns one T cell receptor beta chain sequence. This entry belongs to a study of Ad26.COV2.S vaccination and SARS-CoV-2 variants. Indicated treatment: 15 to 20 received Ad26.COV2.S at low or high dose, single or two shots; roughly five received placebo; per-sample allocation not given. After the first vaccine or placebo injection, samples were drawn on day 63. TCRdb keeps only in-frame clones here, not all; method: immunoSEQ multiplex PCR. The sample comprises about 260,000 clones, approximately 90% of which are singletons, and roughly 3% rests with the top ten. The germline CDR1 and CDR2 sequences are LGHNA and YSLEER. With V trimmed by 0 bases and J by 12 bases, 8 bases remained unmatched. This CDR3 comprises 14 residues.

The input for sequencing was peripheral blood, taken in a trial of Ad26.COV2.S vaccine versus placebo. This chain uses TRBV4-3 with TRBJ1-2; 9 nucleotides line up with TRBD1. This receptor was taken from a person aged 18-60 years who received the Ad26.COV2.S COVID-19 vaccine or a placebo. The CDR3: CASSQEKGTGLHTF. CDR3 coding DNA: TGCGCCAGCAGCCAAGAGAAGGGGACAGGGTTACACACCTTC.